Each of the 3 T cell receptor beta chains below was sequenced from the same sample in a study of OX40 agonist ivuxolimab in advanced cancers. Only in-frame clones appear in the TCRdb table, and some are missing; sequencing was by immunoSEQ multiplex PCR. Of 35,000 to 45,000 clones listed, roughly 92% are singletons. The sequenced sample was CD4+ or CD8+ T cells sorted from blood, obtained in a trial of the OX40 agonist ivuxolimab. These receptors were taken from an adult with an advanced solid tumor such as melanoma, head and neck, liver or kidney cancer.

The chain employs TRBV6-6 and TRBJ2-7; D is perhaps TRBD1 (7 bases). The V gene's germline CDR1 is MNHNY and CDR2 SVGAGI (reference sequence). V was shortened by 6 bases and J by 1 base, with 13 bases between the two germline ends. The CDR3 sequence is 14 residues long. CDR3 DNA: TGTGCCAGCAGAGGCAGGGGGGTTTCCTACGAGCAGTACTTC. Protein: CASRGRGVSYEQYF.

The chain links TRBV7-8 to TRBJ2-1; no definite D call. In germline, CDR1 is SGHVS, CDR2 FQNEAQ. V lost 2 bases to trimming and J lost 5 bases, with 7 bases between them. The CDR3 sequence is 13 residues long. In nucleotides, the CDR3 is TGTGCCAGCAGCTTATGGACCGACAATGAGCAGTTCTTC. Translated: CASSLWTDNEQFF.

The CDR3 bases are TGTGCCAGCAGCAAAGGCCCTTCGGGACTGAACGAAAAACTGTTTTTT. Its protein is CASSKGPSGLNEKLFF. V is TRBV7-6 and J is TRBJ1-4, with D perhaps matching TRBD1 (5 bases). The V end lost 5 bases, the J end lost 8 bases, and 21 bases lay between the germline ends. This CDR3 has 16 amino acids. Germline values: CDR1 SGHVS, CDR2 FNYEAQ.